Shown below are 5 T cell receptor beta chains from a single sample sequenced in a study of vaccination and CD4 T cells after COVID-19. No antigen has been assigned to these receptors. The assay that was used to sequence DNA from cultured CD4+ T cells was the Oncomine TCR Beta short-read assay. TCRdb re-called the PCR reads with MiXCR, one entry per CDR3 protein. The sample includes more than 7,500 distinct CDR3 sequences, about half of them seen just once. Treatment denoted: 10-day PBMC culture with coronavirus spike peptide pools or control peptides (ViraFEST assay). The unexposed donor provided CD4+ T cells, which were taken before the COVID-19 pandemic (2011-2018). Input material: CD4+ T cells from blood, cultured in vitro. All receptors derive from a human donor in good health.

This clonotype was seen more than once but under ten times. V gene TRBV2 combines with J gene TRBJ2-2, with D perhaps matching TRBD1 (5 bases). The CDR3 totals 15 residues. V lost 7 bases, J lost 2 bases, and 14 bases lay in between. The V gene's germline CDR1 is SNHLY and CDR2 FYNNEI. The CDR3: CASTRAELNTGELFF. CDR3 nucleotide sequence: TGTGCCAGCACCAGGGCCGAACTTAACACCGGGGAGCTGTTTTTT.

The J gene is TRBJ2-1, the V gene TRBV15; D gene unclear. V was shortened by 3 bases and J by 8 bases, with 8 bases between the two germline ends. The germline V gene has CDR1 LNHNV and CDR2 YYDKDF (reference sequence). The length of the CDR3 is 12 residues. CDR3: CATSRLVDEQFF. DNA for the CDR3: TGTGCCACCAGCAGGCTAGTCGATGAGCAGTTCTTC. The full variable domain, its missing parts supplied by reference TRBV15 and TRBJ2-1, is DAMVIQNPRYQVTQFGKPVTLSCSQTLNHNVMYWYQQKSSQAPKLLFHYYDKDFNNEADTPDNFQSRRPNTSFCFLDIRSPGLGDTAMYLCATSRLVDEQFFGPGTRLTVL.

The V and J genes are TRBV5-1 and TRBJ1-1; no clear D. The germline gives CDR1 SGHRS, CDR2 YFSETQ. Between the trimmed V and J ends, which lost 2 bases and 3 bases, there was a span of 11 bases. This CDR3 has 14 residues. Here the CDR3 DNA reads TGCGCCAGCAGCTTAGAGAGCTGGGACACTGAAGCTTTCTTT. Translating it yields CASSLESWDTEAFF. Drawing the rest from reference TRBV5-1 and TRBJ1-1, the complete variable domain is KAGVTQTPRYLIKTRGQQVTLSCSPISGHRSVSWYQQTPGQGLQFLFEYFSETQRNKGNFPGRFSGRQFSNSRSEMNVSTLELGDSALYLCASSLESWDTEAFFGQGTRLTVV.

This chain joins TRBV18 and TRBJ1-2; perhaps TRBD1 as D (5 bases). Trimming took 5 bases from V and 5 from J, leaving 12 bases between them. This CDR3 spans 13 amino acids. Per germline, CDR1 KGHSH and CDR2 LQKENI. DNA for the CDR3: TGTGCCAGCTCATCAGGACGGGGGTATGGCTACACCTTC. Translated: CASSSGRGYGYTF.

The V and J genes are TRBV6-5 and TRBJ1-1; D is undetermined. CDR3 length: 14 residues. Trimming pared 2 bases from V and 1 base from J, leaving 8 bases between. Germline values: CDR1 MNHEY, CDR2 SVGAGI. The CDR3 loop is CASSYNRQNTEAFF. The CDR3 DNA reads TGTGCCAGCAGTTACAACCGACAGAACACTGAAGCTTTCTTT.